This TCR beta chain was recorded in a study of blood T cell repertoires in COVID-19. For the study at large: Sources were T cells, B-cell-depleted T cells, or PBMCs; the material itself was cDNA or gDNA.

As originally analysed: The assay estimated nucleated cells by amplifying reference gene primers. Produced via immunoSEQ multiplex PCR; TCRdb's table is partial and in-frame only. V and J calls and clone size are those listed in that table; D and trimming were worked out from the DNA. The repertoire consists of 300,000 to 450,000 clones, with about 80% occurring once and the leading ten covering 0.85% to 1.2%. The trim removed 8 bases at V and 4 bases at J, leaving 3 bases unmatched. Germline V gives CDR1 MDHEN, CDR2 SYDVKM. This CDR3 spans 12 amino acids. This clone appeared once. The sequenced material came from peripheral blood. The clonotype comes from a human donor with acute or convalescent COVID-19. The donor label of this sample is uncertain. This chain links TRBV28 with TRBJ1-2, with TRBD1 identical over 8 bases. CDR3 bases: TGTGCCAGCGAAGACAGGGGCTATGGCTACACCTTC. Protein product: CASEDRGYGYTF.